The next 29 T cell receptor beta chains were all read from a single sample in a study of technical replicates of blood from a handful of donors. Here immunoSEQ multiplex PCR was the method, and the copy in TCRdb shows in-frame clones only, minus some. The sample contains about 57,000 clones, roughly 93% of which appear only once. Sequenced: PBMCs. Receptors originate from a human donor in good health. Some clones in this sample may be carry-over from other donors' samples.

The chain uses TRBV15 and TRBJ1-4, with 9 bases matching TRBD1. CDR1 is LNHNV, CDR2 YYDKDF, per germline (reference sequence). J lost 15 bases, V lost 0 bases, and 11 bases had no gene match. The CDR3 totals 15 residues. CDR3 residues: CATSRDRTGGARVFF. CDR3 coding DNA: TGTGCCACCAGCAGAGATCGAACAGGGGGCGCGCGAGTGTTTTTT.

This chain uses TRBV4-2 with TRBJ2-3; 9 bases agree with TRBD2. V lost 0 bases to trimming and J lost 4 bases; unmatched junction nucleotides: 5. The CDR3 is made up of 16 amino acids. Germline lookup yields CDR1 LGHNA and CDR2 YNFKEQ. The CDR3 here is CASSQDGGGAADTQYF. CDR3 nucleotide sequence: TGTGCCAGCAGCCAAGACGGCGGGGGGGCTGCAGATACGCAGTATTTT.

The chain couples TRBV7-8 to TRBJ2-7; D is perhaps TRBD1 (6 bases). Trimming stripped 5 bases from V and 5 bases from J, with 10 bases between. Germline V gives CDR1 SGHVS, CDR2 FQNEAQ. The CDR3 has 12 residues. The CDR3 spells CASSRNRDEQYF. The CDR3 DNA is TGTGCCAGCAGCCGCAACAGGGACGAGCAGTACTTC. The whole variable domain, remainder taken from reference TRBV7-8 and TRBJ2-7, is GAGVSQSPRYKVAKRGQDVALRCDPISGHVSLFWYQQALGQGPEFLTYFQNEAQLDKSGLPSDRFFAERPEGSVSTLKIQRTQQEDSAVYLCASSRNRDEQYFGPGTRLTVT.

The chain recombines TRBV29-1 with TRBJ2-3, with D perhaps matching TRBD1 (6 bases). The CDR3 runs 15 residues. V lost 6 bases and J 0 bases, leaving 16 bases between the germline ends. In germline, CDR1 is SQVTM, CDR2 ANQGSEA. Here the CDR3 DNA reads TGCAGCGTGTGTGCCCAGGGGTTTAGCACAGATACGCAGTATTTT. Residues: CSVCAQGFSTDTQYF.

The chain links TRBV5-4 to TRBJ2-3, with 12 bases that match TRBD2. There are 17 residues in the CDR3. The trim removed 2 bases at V and 0 bases at J, leaving 4 bases unmatched. CDR1 and CDR2 from the germline V gene are SGHNT and YYREEE (reference sequence). The CDR3 bases are TGTGCCAGCAGCTTTGGGACTAGCGGGCTTAGCACAGATACGCAGTATTTT. It encodes CASSFGTSGLSTDTQYF.

CDR3 loop: CASSQGQGVSETQYF. Written as DNA, the CDR3 is TGCGCCAGCAGCCAAGGACAGGGGGTGTCGGAGACCCAGTACTTC. The chain carries TRBV4-3 and TRBJ2-5; 9 nucleotides align to TRBD1. The germline V gene has CDR1 LGHNA and CDR2 YSLEER. The CDR3 has 15 amino acids. V gave up 1 base and J gave up 5 bases; unmatched junction bases: 5.

This clone was seen a single time. The chain is built from TRBV18 and TRBJ1-4; D is perhaps TRBD1 (5 bases). The V end was cut by 3 bases, the J end by 10 bases, with 15 bases between. The CDR3 is 14 amino acids. Germline CDR1 reads KGHSH; CDR2 reads LQKENI. The CDR3 DNA reads TGTGCCAGCTCACCGTACTCACTCGGGGGAAAACTGTTTTTT. Translation gives CASSPYSLGGKLFF.

Only one count was recorded for this clone. The chain recombines TRBV9 with TRBJ2-2, with D possibly being TRBD2 (6 bases). The CDR3 runs 15 residues. Germline CDR1 SGDLS, CDR2 YYNGEE. V was shortened by 3 bases and J by 8 bases, with 17 bases between the two germline ends. Written as DNA, the CDR3 is TGTGCCAGCAGCGACGGGAGTCTCGGGGGAGGGGAGCTGTTTTTT. Its protein is CASSDGSLGGGELFF. Together with reference TRBV9 and TRBJ2-2, the CDR3 gives the full variable domain: DSGVTQTPKHLITATGQRVTLRCSPRSGDLSVYWYQQSLDQGLQFLIQYYNGEERAKGNILERFSAQQFPDLHSELNLSSLELGDSALYFCASSDGSLGGGELFFGEGSRLTVL.

This chain uses TRBV30 with TRBJ1-1; no clear D. Germline CDR1 reads GTSNPN; CDR2 reads SVGIG (reference sequence). The CDR3 has 12 amino acids. Trimming shortened V by 3 bases and J by 12 bases, and 17 bases separated the two germline ends. As DNA, the CDR3 is TGTGCCTGGAGGAGGATACGAGACGGTCCTTTCTTT. Protein product: CAWRRIRDGPFF. Variable domain in full (rest from reference TRBV30 and TRBJ1-1): SQTIHQWPATLVQPVGSPLSLECTVEGTSNPNLYWYRQAAGRGLQLLFYSVGIGQISSEVPQNLSASRPQDRQFILSSKKLLLSDSGFYLCAWRRIRDGPFFGQGTRLTVV.

This clone was found once. The chain uses TRBV5-1 and TRBJ1-1; TRBD1 aligns across 9 bases. Germline CDR1 is SGHRS and CDR2 is YFSETQ. J lost 9 bases, V lost 1 base, and 10 bases had no gene match. The CDR3 has 15 residues. This CDR3 reads CASSLTGTGFFKAFF. CDR3 bases: TGCGCCAGCAGCTTGACCGGGACAGGGTTTTTCAAAGCTTTCTTT. The full variable domain, completed using reference TRBV5-1 and TRBJ1-1, is KAGVTQTPRYLIKTRGQQVTLSCSPISGHRSVSWYQQTPGQGLQFLFEYFSETQRNKGNFPGRFSGRQFSNSRSEMNVSTLELGDSALYLCASSLTGTGFFKAFFGQGTRLTVV.

The chain links TRBV6-1 to TRBJ1-6; TRBD1 matches 7 bases. The germline V gene has CDR1 MNHNS and CDR2 SASEGT. The CDR3 extends over 15 amino acids. The V segment lost 5 bases and the J segment 5 bases; nucleotides outside the gene matches: 6. In DNA form, the CDR3 reads TGTGCCAGCAGTATTTCCGGGACAGATAATTCACCCCTCCACTTT. This encodes CASSISGTDNSPLHF.

CDR3 region: CAWSVFSISGRFTDTQYF. DNA for the CDR3: TGTGCCTGGAGTGTATTTTCCATTAGCGGGAGGTTCACAGATACGCAGTATTTT. J is TRBJ2-3 and V is TRBV30; 10 bases are shared with TRBD2. Trimming at V came to 0 bases and at J to 2 bases, leaving 11 bases not matched to a gene. The germline gives CDR1 GTSNPN, CDR2 SVGIG (reference sequence). This CDR3 comprises 18 residues.

This sequence joins TRBV4-2 and TRBJ2-1; 10 nucleotides agree with TRBD2. The CDR3 length is 16 residues. The V gene's germline CDR1 is LGHNA and CDR2 YNFKEQ. J was trimmed by 6 bases and V by 4 bases; bases with no gene match: 9. The CDR3 protein is CASSRYLAGDRNEQFF. The CDR3 region has the DNA TGTGCCAGCAGCCGGTACCTAGCGGGAGATCGCAATGAGCAGTTCTTC.

The chain links TRBV5-1 to TRBJ2-7; TRBD1 aligns across 9 bases. J gave up 2 bases and V 1 base, and 4 bases lay outside the gene matches. CDR1 SGHRS and CDR2 YFSETQ come from the germline V gene. The CDR3 length is 15 residues. The CDR3 bases are TGCGCCAGCAGCTTGCTAACAGGGGGCCCCTACGAGCAGTACTTC. This sequence encodes CASSLLTGGPYEQYF.

This clone turned up a few times. This sequence joins TRBV4-2 and TRBJ1-2; D possibly corresponds to TRBD1 (6 bases). Trimming removed 0 bases at V and 7 bases at J, with 9 bases between. The CDR3 extends over 13 amino acids. The germline V gene has CDR1 LGHNA and CDR2 YNFKEQ. In DNA, the CDR3 is TGTGCCAGCAGCCAAGACGGACAGACTGGCTACACCTTC. Its protein product is CASSQDGQTGYTF.

V usage is TRBV6-5 and J usage is TRBJ1-2; TRBD1 is a possible D gene (5 bases). The ends were cut back, 2 bases at V and 5 bases at J, with 15 bases in the middle. The CDR3 totals 15 residues. Per the germline V gene, CDR1 is MNHEY and CDR2 is SVGAGI. CDR3 amino acids: CASSYAETGVYGYTF. The DNA of the CDR3 is TGTGCCAGCAGTTACGCGGAGACGGGGGTTTATGGCTACACCTTC.

This chain uses TRBV7-3 with TRBJ1-3, with TRBD1 as a possible D gene (5 bases). The V gene's germline CDR1 is SGHTA and CDR2 FQGTGA. With 2 bases removed from V and 0 bases from J, the gap between germline ends came to 14 bases. The CDR3 contains 17 residues. The CDR3 coding sequence is TGTGCCAGCAGCTTAGGGGCCCTCGTCCCCTCTGGAAACACCATATATTTT. Residues: CASSLGALVPSGNTIYF.

V and J are TRBV20-1 and TRBJ1-2; the D is unclear. The V and J ends lost 0 bases and 12 bases respectively, with 11 bases between them. Germline-derived CDR1 and CDR2 are DFQATT and SNEGSKA (reference sequence). The CDR3 loop spans 11 amino acids. The CDR3 DNA reads as TGCAGTGCTAGAGATCTTCGCGGGGACACCTTC. This encodes CSARDLRGDTF.

The gene calls are TRBV30 and TRBJ2-7; D gene ambiguous. This CDR3 comprises 12 residues. CDR1 and CDR2 (germline): GTSNPN, SVGIG (reference sequence). Trimming stripped 2 bases from V and 0 bases from J, with 5 bases between. In nucleotides, the CDR3 is TGTGCCTGGAGTATCTCCTCCTACGAGCAGTACTTC. Translation gives CAWSISSYEQYF.

The CDR3 region has the DNA TGTGCCAGCAGCCATCCTCAGGGGAACACCGGGGAGCTGTTTTTT. Amino acids: CASSHPQGNTGELFF. V usage is TRBV4-2 and J usage is TRBJ2-2, with a possible D match to TRBD1 (5 bases). The CDR3 totals 15 residues. V gave up 3 bases and J gave up 1 base, with 9 bases separating them. Per the germline V gene, CDR1 is LGHNA and CDR2 is YNFKEQ.

The V gene is TRBV29-1, the J gene TRBJ1-2; tentative D call: TRBD1 (5 bases). V dropped 0 bases and J dropped 4 bases, with 18 bases sitting between them. CDR1 and CDR2 from the germline V gene are SQVTM and ANQGSEA. The CDR3 is made up of 16 amino acids. In DNA, the CDR3 is TGCAGCGTTGAAGATTTCCGGACCCACAGGACCTATGGCTACACCTTC. As protein: CSVEDFRTHRTYGYTF.

The V and J genes are TRBV6-6 and TRBJ2-5; D is possibly TRBD2 (6 bases). V was clipped by 6 bases and J by 4 bases, with 18 bases between them. From germline, CDR1 is MNHNY and CDR2 SVGAGI (reference sequence). The CDR3 covers 15 residues. The CDR3 sequence: CASSFEEGGGETQYF. CDR3 coding DNA: TGTGCCAGCAGCTTTGAGGAGGGTGGGGGAGAGACCCAGTACTTC.

J is TRBJ1-6 and V is TRBV25-1; D unclear. Per germline, CDR1 MGHDK and CDR2 SYGVNS. The CDR3 contains 14 residues. The V end lost 8 bases, the J end lost 9 bases, and 17 bases lay between the germline ends. For the CDR3, the DNA is TGTGCCAGCTCCTCCGGGTGGGTCGTTTCACCCCTCCACTTT. Amino acids: CASSSGWVVSPLHF.

J is TRBJ2-3 and V is TRBV7-6, with 7 nucleotides matching TRBD1. With 4 bases clipped from V and 5 bases from J, the junction kept 3 bases outside the gene matches. Germline V gives CDR1 SGHVS, CDR2 FNYEAQ. The CDR3 is made up of 13 amino acids. CDR3 coding DNA: TGTGCCAGCAGCTCAAACAGGGGAGATACGCAGTATTTT. Amino acid sequence: CASSSNRGDTQYF. Together with reference TRBV7-6 and TRBJ2-3, the CDR3 gives the full variable domain: GAGVSQSPRYKVTKRGQDVALRCDPISGHVSLYWYRQALGQGPEFLTYFNYEAQQDKSGLPNDRFSAERPEGSISTLTIQRTEQRDSAMYRCASSSNRGDTQYFGPGTRLTVL.

V is TRBV15 and J is TRBJ2-1; maybe TRBD2 (5 bases). This CDR3 has 16 residues. Trimming took off 4 bases at V and 0 bases at J, with 13 bases between the two ends. Germline CDR1 LNHNV, CDR2 YYDKDF (reference sequence). The CDR3: CATSTWSGISYNEQFF. For the CDR3, the DNA is TGTGCCACCAGCACGTGGAGCGGAATCTCCTACAATGAGCAGTTCTTC.

V is TRBV6-5 and J is TRBJ2-1, with D uncertain. The ends were cut back, 2 bases at V and 3 bases at J, with 11 bases in the middle. CDR1 MNHEY and CDR2 SVGAGI come from the germline V gene. The CDR3 sequence is 15 residues long. Here the CDR3 DNA reads TGTGCCAGCAGTTACACCCCTTTCGGCTACAATGAGCAGTTCTTC. Translation gives CASSYTPFGYNEQFF.

CDR3 in amino acids: CASSPSGTDLRNQPQHF. The CDR3 coding sequence is TGTGCCAGCTCACCATCCGGGACAGATCTTCGCAATCAGCCCCAGCATTTT. This rearrangement joins TRBV18 to TRBJ1-5; TRBD1 matches 7 bases. The CDR3 covers 17 residues. Per germline, CDR1 KGHSH and CDR2 LQKENI. J gave up 2 bases and V 2 bases, and 9 bases lay outside the gene matches.

J is TRBJ2-1 and V is TRBV5-4, with D perhaps matching TRBD2 (5 bases). Germline CDR1 SGHNT, CDR2 YYREEE (reference sequence). The CDR3 consists of 15 residues. Trimming removed 3 bases from V and 5 bases from J, with 15 bases in between. The CDR3 DNA follows: TGTGCCAGCAGCTCCGGAGAGGGATTAGACAATGAGCAGTTCTTC. Its translation: CASSSGEGLDNEQFF. Looking up the rest from reference TRBV5-4 and TRBJ2-1 gives the full variable domain: ETGVTQSPTHLIKTRGQQVTLRCSSQSGHNTVSWYQQALGQGPQFIFQYYREEENGRGNFPPRFSGLQFPNYSSELNVNALELDDSALYLCASSSGEGLDNEQFFGPGTRLTVL.

For the CDR3, the DNA is TGTGCCAGCAGCCCGGGACAATATAAACGTAGCACTGAAGCTTTCTTT. Translating gives CASSPGQYKRSTEAFF. This chain uses TRBV11-2 with TRBJ1-1; possibly TRBD1 for D (6 bases). CDR3 length: 16 amino acids. V was pared by 5 bases and J by 4 bases, with 20 bases between. The V gene's germline CDR1 is SGHAT and CDR2 FQNNGV. The whole variable domain, remainder taken from reference TRBV11-2 and TRBJ1-1, is EAGVAQSPRYKIIEKRQSVAFWCNPISGHATLYWYQQILGQGPKLLIQFQNNGVVDDSQLPKDRFSAERLKGVDSTLKIQPAKLEDSAVYLCASSPGQYKRSTEAFFGQGTRLTVV.